This TCR beta chain was captured in a study of glioma-infiltrating T cells. Study-wide findings and caveats: Very few CDR3 sequences were shared between tissue and blood. Tissue-blood divergence was below expectation in non-neoplastic patients, above in gliomas.

The J segment lost 0 bases and the V segment lost 7 bases, leaving 16 bases of the junction unmatched. This CDR3 comprises 17 residues. Per germline, CDR1 SGHRS and CDR2 YFSETQ. Turning to this clonotype: Its antigen is as yet unknown.

Amplification of TCR alpha and beta CDR3 regions from RNA used iRepertoire nested multiplex PCR. Tissue mRNA or PBMC total RNA, 100-400 ng, went into one-step reverse transcription and amplification. TCRdb itself ran the multiplex PCR reads through MiXCR, one entry per CDR3 protein. The sample contains about 89,000 distinct CDR3 sequences, 20% to 25% of which appear only once. The sequenced material came from glioma tissue, nonneoplastic brain tissue, or PBMCs (not recorded which). This receptor was identified in a human donor with low-grade glioma or glioblastoma, undergoing nonglioma brain surgery, or in good health (not recorded which). The chain has TRBV5-1 and TRBJ2-7, with 7 bases matching TRBD1. The DNA of the CDR3 is TGCGCCAGCGCCTATAACCCCGGGACAGTTTCCTCCTACGAGCAGTACTTC. It specifies CASAYNPGTVSSYEQYF.